Sequencing of this T cell receptor (beta chain) was carried out in a study of cytomegalovirus exposure and HLA in healthy donors. General study results and limits: Accurate predictions that matched the HLA-A and HLA-B alleles of most subjects were reportedly made from TCR beta sequences.

Germline CDR1 SGHTA, CDR2 FQGTGA. V dropped 5 bases and J dropped 3; count of bases not matched to a gene: 2. The CDR3 totals 14 residues. PCR amplification relied on 60 Vbeta primers (plus 13 Jbeta primers). Methods used by the authors: Roughly 9.9 million shared chains were among the 65 million to 85 million unique TCR beta chains that a later analysis counted. Sequencing used immunoSEQ multiplex PCR; TCRdb keeps in-frame clones, though not all of them. V, J and clone size reflect that table, while D and trimming were determined from the DNA. Among about 130,000 clones, around four fifths were seen once, and the ten largest hold 5.5% to 7%. As to this clone: Its antigen remains unknown.

The gene calls are TRBV7-3 and TRBJ2-2; 8 bases fit TRBD1. This TCR came from a woman aged 40 to 50 in good health and CMV-seropositive. Sequenced sample: PBMCs. CDR3 DNA sequence: TGTGCCAGCAGCATGGACAGGGACACCGGGGAGCTGTTTTTT. This gives the protein CASSMDRDTGELFF.